The 25 T cell receptor beta chains reported below all come from one sample, sequenced in a study of blood T cells in healthy people across ages. Next came a second PCR, run for about 6 to 12 cycles, which used a sample-barcoded 5' primer along with a J-beta primer mix. TCRdb fed the 5' RACE reads into MiXCR, producing one record per CDR3 protein. Of approximately 690,000 distinct CDR3 sequences in the sample, 58% were seen once. The sequencing sample was made of blood. The origin of the receptors is a man aged 55 to 69 in good health.

The genes are TRBV11-2 and TRBJ2-2; D uncertain. V lost 1 base and J 1 base, leaving 16 bases between the germline ends. Per the germline V gene, CDR1 is SGHAT and CDR2 is FQNNGV. CDR3 size: 18 residues. This CDR3 reads CASSLVRPGWQNTGELFF. Written as DNA, the CDR3 is TGTGCCAGCAGCTTAGTCAGACCCGGATGGCAGAACACCGGGGAGCTGTTTTTT.

The genes are TRBV10-3 and TRBJ2-7; no clear D. Trimming pared 3 bases from V and 1 base from J, leaving 4 bases between. The CDR3 covers 12 residues. Per germline, CDR1 ENHRY and CDR2 SYGVKD. The chain's CDR3 is CAISDVSYEQYF. DNA of the CDR3: TGTGCCATCAGTGATGTATCCTACGAGCAGTACTTC.

This chain uses TRBV4-1 with TRBJ2-7; 15 nucleotides align to TRBD2. Germline V gene lookup returns CDR1 MGHRA and CDR2 YSYEKL. Trimming cost V 6 bases and J 1 base; bases outside gene matches: 4. This CDR3 is built from 16 residues. CDR3 amino acids: CASRRTSGGDSYEQYF. CDR3 coding DNA: TGCGCCAGCAGGCGGACTAGCGGGGGGGATTCCTACGAGCAGTACTTC.

J is TRBJ2-1 and V is TRBV10-3, with D possibly TRBD2 on 6 matching bases. Germline lookup yields CDR1 ENHRY and CDR2 SYGVKD. The V end was cut by 4 bases, the J end by 0 bases, with 13 bases between. CDR3 length: 16 amino acids. As DNA, the CDR3 is TGTGCCATCAGTGGGTCACGGGGGACCTCCTACAATGAGCAGTTCTTC. Residues: CAISGSRGTSYNEQFF.

This clonotype was seen once. The chain carries TRBV18 and TRBJ2-1; unclear D gene. CDR1 is KGHSH and CDR2 is LQKENI in the germline V gene. This CDR3 spans 11 amino acids. Trimming stripped 1 base from V and 13 bases from J, with 8 bases between. The CDR3 region has the DNA TGTGCCAGCTCACCACGAGAGACCCAGTTCTTC. Protein: CASSPRETQFF.

This chain joins TRBV27 and TRBJ2-1; 12 bases line up with TRBD2. The V gene's germline CDR1 is MNHEY and CDR2 SMNVEV (reference sequence). This CDR3 is built from 16 residues. V gave up 0 bases and J gave up 8 bases; unmatched junction bases: 5. CDR3 residues: CASSLSPSGGVHEQFF. The CDR3 region has the DNA TGTGCCAGCAGTTTATCCCCTAGCGGGGGGGTACATGAGCAGTTCTTC.

V usage is TRBV7-2 and J usage is TRBJ2-3; perhaps TRBD1 as D (6 bases). CDR1 and CDR2 from the germline V gene are SGHTA and FQGNSA. Trimming left V 5 bases short and J 2 bases short, with 11 bases between. The CDR3 contains 14 residues. In DNA form, the CDR3 reads TGTGCCAGCAGCCCGGGACAACACACAGATACGCAGTATTTT. Protein product: CASSPGQHTDTQYF.

The chain recombines TRBV5-1 with TRBJ2-3; 8 bases are shared with TRBD1. Germline V lookup: CDR1 SGHRS, CDR2 YFSETQ. CDR3 size: 15 residues. Losses at the gene ends were 0 bases for V and 4 bases for J; bases not matched to a gene: 4. CDR3 loop: CASSLAGTGPDTQYF. In DNA, the CDR3 is TGCGCCAGCAGCTTGGCCGGGACAGGCCCAGATACGCAGTATTTT.

This chain uses TRBV12-3 or TRBV12-4 with TRBJ1-6; 7 positions match TRBD1. Trimming took 7 bases from V and 3 from J; bases not matched to a gene: 15. The CDR3 is made up of 18 amino acids. In DNA form, the CDR3 reads TGTGCCAGCATCTTTCATGGTACTCGGGACAGCTATAATTCACCCCTCCACTTT. This encodes CASIFHGTRDSYNSPLHF.

This clonotype has more than one count but fewer than ten. V is TRBV7-2 and J is TRBJ2-1; a weak D match, TRBD1 (5 bases). The CDR3 consists of 14 residues. V was clipped by 3 bases and J by 8 bases, with 14 bases between them. The germline CDR1 and CDR2 sequences are SGHTA and FQGNSA. The chain's CDR3 is CASSLQGRIHEQFF. Here the CDR3 DNA reads TGTGCCAGCAGCTTGCAGGGCAGGATACATGAGCAGTTCTTC.

The rearrangement links TRBV7-2 to TRBJ2-5; D possibly corresponds to TRBD2 (6 bases). V was pared by 0 bases and J by 4 bases, with 9 bases between. CDR3 length equals 14 residues. The V gene's germline CDR1 is SGHTA and CDR2 FQGNSA. The CDR3 spells CASSLAGSTETQYF. CDR3 in DNA: TGTGCCAGCAGCTTAGCCGGGAGTACAGAGACCCAGTACTTC. The whole variable domain, filled in from reference TRBV7-2 and TRBJ2-5, reads GAGVSQSPSNKVTEKGKDVELRCDPISGHTALYWYRQSLGQGLEFLIYFQGNSAPDKSGLPSDRFSAERTGGSVSTLTIQRTQQEDSAVYLCASSLAGSTETQYFGPGTRLLVL.

This clonotype was seen a handful of times. The chain carries TRBV2 and TRBJ2-5; D assignment may be TRBD1 or TRBD2 (5 bases each). Trimming pared 0 bases from V and 5 bases from J, leaving 13 bases between. Germline CDR1 SNHLY, CDR2 FYNNEI. The CDR3 runs 15 residues. The chain's CDR3 is CASSEAGWDGETQYF. The CDR3 region has the DNA TGTGCCAGCAGTGAAGCCGGGTGGGACGGGGAGACCCAGTACTTC.

The rearrangement joins TRBV2 to TRBJ1-5, with unresolved D. The CDR3 has 15 amino acids. Germline V gene sequence: CDR1 SNHLY, CDR2 FYNNEI. The V end lost 6 bases, the J end lost 3 bases, and 15 bases lay between the germline ends. The CDR3 is CASSGLSGNNQPQHF. In DNA form, the CDR3 reads TGTGCCAGCAGCGGACTCAGTGGGAACAATCAGCCCCAGCATTTT.

This clonotype was detected only a few times. V is TRBV7-2 and J is TRBJ2-3, with 7 bases that match TRBD1. Per germline, CDR1 SGHTA and CDR2 FQGNSA. V shed 2 bases, J shed 11 bases, and the junction held 4 bases outside the gene matches. The length of the CDR3 is 12 residues. In DNA form, the CDR3 reads TGTGCCAGCAGCTTATGGGCAGGGGGGCAGTATTTT. It translates to CASSLWAGGQYF.

This clonotype has only one observation. V and J are TRBV12-3 or TRBV12-4 and TRBJ2-7; D is possibly TRBD1 or TRBD2 (5 bases each). Trimming shortened V by 6 bases and J by 1 base, and 16 bases separated the two germline ends. This CDR3 region has 15 residues. The CDR3 nucleotides read TGTGCCAGCAGACCTTTACCGGGGCCTTCCTACGAGCAGTACTTC. This gives the protein CASRPLPGPSYEQYF.

V usage is TRBV6-5 and J usage is TRBJ2-5, with 8 bases identical to TRBD2. The germline gives CDR1 MNHEY, CDR2 SVGAGI. V dropped 0 bases and J dropped 1; count of bases not matched to a gene: 10. This CDR3 spans 18 amino acids. The CDR3 DNA is TGTGCCAGCAGTTACTCGTATTCGAGCGGGGGTGTCCAAGAGACCCAGTACTTC. Translating gives CASSYSYSSGGVQETQYF.

The chain employs TRBV5-1 and TRBJ2-3; the D is unclear. CDR1 SGHRS and CDR2 YFSETQ come from the germline V gene. Trimming pared 0 bases from V and 1 base from J, leaving 12 bases between. The CDR3 has 16 amino acids. CDR3 nucleotides: TGCGCCAGCAGCTTGGGCTCCACTGGGGGCACAGATACGCAGTATTTT. It specifies CASSLGSTGGTDTQYF.

V and J are TRBV21-1 and TRBJ1-4; the table calls TRBD1, which could not be checked here. TRBV21-1 is a listed pseudogene. The CDR3 has 14 amino acids. CDR3 residues: CASMRARQPEKLFF. The CDR3, as DNA: TGTGCCAGCATGAGGGCGCGTCAACCTGAAAAACTGTTTTTT.

V gene TRBV6-2 or TRBV6-3 combines with J gene TRBJ2-2, with D hard to call. V was shortened by 2 bases and J by 6 bases, with 13 bases between the two germline ends. Per germline, CDR1 MNHEY and CDR2 SVGEGT. There are 15 residues in the CDR3. The CDR3: CASSYPDSASGELFF. The CDR3 DNA is TGTGCCAGCAGTTACCCAGACTCCGCATCCGGGGAGCTGTTTTTT.

The chain uses TRBV7-2 and TRBJ2-5; TRBD2 matches 8 bases. V lost 6 bases, J lost 1 base, and 4 bases stayed unmatched. The CDR3 length is 14 residues. Germline V CDR1 and CDR2: SGHTA, FQGNSA. In DNA, the CDR3 is TGTGCCAGCAGACCAACTAGCGGCCAAGAGACCCAGTACTTC. Protein: CASRPTSGQETQYF.

The rearrangement links TRBV25-1 to TRBJ2-7; 8 nucleotides align to TRBD1. Germline loops: CDR1 MGHDK, CDR2 SYGVNS. V was clipped by 2 bases and J by 6 bases; unmatched bases: 6. This CDR3 region has 14 residues. The DNA for the CDR3 is TGTGCCAGCAGTGAAATGACAGGGGCAGGCGAGCAGTACTTC. Its protein is CASSEMTGAGEQYF.

Only a few counts were recorded for this clonotype. The chain combines TRBV12-3 or TRBV12-4 with TRBJ2-6; a possible D gene is TRBD2 (6 bases). V gave up 3 bases and J gave up 3 bases, with 9 bases separating them. This CDR3 contains 15 residues. The CDR3 nucleotides are TGTGCCAGCAGTTTTGGAGGGAGTGGGGCCAACGTCCTGACTTTC. Amino acid sequence: CASSFGGSGANVLTF.

The chain uses TRBV6-1 and TRBJ2-2, with 7 bases fitting TRBD1. V lost 4 bases and J lost 6; bases outside the gene matches: 2. Germline-derived CDR1 and CDR2 are MNHNS and SASEGT. This CDR3 is built from 13 residues. The CDR3 region has the DNA TGTGCCAGCAGTGGAACAGGGGCCGGGGAGCTGTTTTTT. Translating it yields CASSGTGAGELFF.

The chain recombines TRBV5-1 with TRBJ1-2, with TRBD1 identical over 9 bases. The V gene end was trimmed by 3 bases and the J gene end by 9 bases; junction bases not matched to a gene: 6. The CDR3 extends over 13 amino acids. CDR1 SGHRS and CDR2 YFSETQ come from the germline V gene. This CDR3 reads CASSYDRGMRYTF. The CDR3 DNA sequence: TGCGCCAGCAGCTACGACAGGGGGATGCGCTACACCTTC.

This chain links TRBV2 with TRBJ2-3, with TRBD1 identical over 7 bases. This CDR3 has 15 residues. CDR1 SNHLY and CDR2 FYNNEI come from the germline V gene. V trimming: 7 bases; J trimming: 2 bases; junction bases outside the gene matches: 9. Here the CDR3 DNA reads TGTGCCAGCATCTCGGGGACAGTCCTCACAGATACGCAGTATTTT. It yields the protein CASISGTVLTDTQYF.